The rows below give T cell receptor beta chains drawn from one sample of a study of OX40 agonist ivuxolimab in advanced cancers. Assay used: immunoSEQ multiplex PCR; TCRdb lists only in-frame clones, some missing. In the table there are tens of thousands of clones, around 83% of which are singletons. The material was CD4+ or CD8+ T cells sorted from blood, obtained in a trial of the OX40 agonist ivuxolimab. These receptors all stem from an adult with an advanced solid tumor such as melanoma, head and neck, liver or kidney cancer. Each CDR3 is given with its conserved first and last residue. Fields, in order: D gene, J gene, clone size, V gene, CDR3 protein, CDR3 DNA. D genes are given only for firm matches. Clone size is not always given. Where it is, it says once, few, many or a class for expanded clones.

>TRBD1|TRBJ2-7|NA|TRBV5-1
CASSYRGTYEQYF
TGCGCCAGCAGTTACAGGGGAACGTACGAGCAGTACTTC
>NA|TRBJ2-2|NA|TRBV10-3
CAISESRSGPNTGELFF
TGTGCCATCAGTGAGTCAAGAAGCGGGCCGAACACCGGGGAGCTGTTTTTT
>NA|TRBJ1-3|once|TRBV6-1
CASSDGQGKNTIYF
TGTGCCAGCAGTGACGGGCAGGGAAAAAACACCATATATTTT
>TRBD1|TRBJ1-5|once|TRBV4-3
CASSQEWGQGYQPQHF
TGCGCCAGCAGCCAAGAGTGGGGACAGGGATACCAGCCCCAGCATTTT
>TRBD2|TRBJ2-1|NA|TRBV5-1
CASSWGGIGYNEQFF
TGCGCCAGCAGCTGGGGGGGTATCGGATACAATGAGCAGTTCTTC
>NA|TRBJ1-2|NA|TRBV18
CASSPIAGLVYGYTF
TGTGCCAGCTCACCGATTGCGGGGCTGGTCTATGGCTACACCTTC
>NA|TRBJ2-1|NA|TRBV11-3
CASSLETRGYNEQFF
TGTGCCAGCAGCTTAGAGACGCGGGGCTACAATGAGCAGTTCTTC
>TRBD1|TRBJ1-2|NA|TRBV5-1
CASSLGDRADYGYTF
TGCGCCAGCAGCTTGGGGGACAGGGCAGACTATGGCTACACCTTC
>NA|TRBJ2-7|NA|TRBV6-1
CASSEEVRAYSYEQYF
TGTGCCAGCAGTGAAGAGGTGCGGGCCTATTCCTACGAGCAGTACTTC
>NA|TRBJ2-5|NA|TRBV21-1
CASSKQEDGDVETQYF
TGTGCCAGCAGCAAACAGGAGGACGGGGACGTAGAGACCCAGTACTTC
>NA|TRBJ1-1|NA|TRBV7-2
CASSLTVVWEAFF
TGTGCCAGCAGCTTAACAGTAGTTTGGGAAGCTTTCTTT
>NA|TRBJ2-6|NA|TRBV5-4
CASSLAGGSGANVLTF
TGTGCCAGCAGCTTGGCGGGCGGCTCTGGGGCCAACGTCCTGACTTTC
>NA|TRBJ1-5|once|TRBV28
CASTPGSNQPQHF
TGTGCCAGCACCCCCGGAAGCAATCAGCCCCAGCATTTT
>TRBD1|TRBJ1-2|NA|TRBV7-2
CASSLEGTAIYGYTF
TGTGCCAGCAGCTTAGAAGGGACAGCTATCTATGGCTACACCTTC
>TRBD2|TRBJ2-3|few|TRBV30
CAWTSGASTDTQYF
TGTGCCTGGACTAGCGGGGCTAGCACAGATACGCAGTATTTT
>NA|TRBJ2-3|NA|TRBV4-2
CASSKADSTDTQYF
TGTGCCAGCAGCAAGGCAGATAGCACAGATACGCAGTATTTT
>TRBD2|TRBJ2-2|NA|TRBV9
CASSVGLAGLAGELFF
TGTGCCAGCAGCGTTGGACTAGCGGGGCTTGCCGGGGAGCTGTTTTTT
>TRBD1|TRBJ2-1|NA|TRBV9
CASSPGTGVEQFF
TGTGCCAGCAGCCCTGGGACAGGGGTCGAGCAGTTCTTC
>NA|TRBJ1-1|NA|TRBV30
CAWSVLTLQTEAFF
TGTGCCTGGAGTGTACTTACCTTGCAGACTGAAGCTTTCTTT
>NA|TRBJ2-1|NA|TRBV5-1
CASSLELVTNEQFF
TGCGCCAGCAGCTTGGAACTCGTAACCAATGAGCAGTTCTTC
>NA|TRBJ2-1|few|TRBV21-1
CASSKDDSGRASNEQFF
TGTGCCAGCAGCAAAGACGACAGCGGGAGGGCCTCCAATGAGCAGTTCTTC
>NA|TRBJ2-5|NA|TRBV7-2
CASTPPGAYQETQYF
TGTGCCAGCACGCCGCCGGGGGCATACCAAGAGACCCAGTACTTC
>NA|TRBJ2-5|NA|TRBV7-2
CASSREETQYF
TGTGCCAGCAGCCGTGAAGAGACCCAGTACTTC
>NA|TRBJ1-1|NA|TRBV6-5
CASTGRPGAEAFF
TGTGCCAGCACCGGACGGCCAGGCGCTGAAGCTTTCTTT